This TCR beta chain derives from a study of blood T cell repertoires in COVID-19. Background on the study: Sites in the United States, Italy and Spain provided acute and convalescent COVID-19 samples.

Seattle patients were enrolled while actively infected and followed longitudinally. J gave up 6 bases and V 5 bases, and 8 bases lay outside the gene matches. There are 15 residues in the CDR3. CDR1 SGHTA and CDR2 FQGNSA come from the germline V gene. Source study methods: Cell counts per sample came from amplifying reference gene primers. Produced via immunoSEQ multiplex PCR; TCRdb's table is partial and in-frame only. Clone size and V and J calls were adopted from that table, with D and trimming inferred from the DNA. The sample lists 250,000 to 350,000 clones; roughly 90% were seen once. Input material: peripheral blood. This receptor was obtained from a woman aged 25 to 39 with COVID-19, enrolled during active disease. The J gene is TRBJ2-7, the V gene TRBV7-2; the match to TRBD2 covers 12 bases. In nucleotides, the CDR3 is TGTGCCAGCAGCAAGACTAGCGGGAGTGGGGGCGAGCAGTACTTC. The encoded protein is CASSKTSGSGGEQYF.